This TCR beta chain was sequenced during a study of technical replicates of blood from a few donors. Trimming took 1 base from V and 5 from J; bases not matched to a gene: 9. Germline CDR1 reads WNHNN; CDR2 reads SYGVQD (reference sequence). The CDR3 is 16 residues long. Repertoires were generated with immunoSEQ multiplex PCR, while TCRdb's copy carries only in-frame clones and drops some. The data show over 80,000 clones, with approximately 96% seen just once and roughly 0.33% held by the top ten. The origin of this receptor is a human donor in good health. J is TRBJ2-7 and V is TRBV10-1; TRBD1 matches at 9 bases. Input material: T cells isolated from PBMCs. The CDR3 here is CASSELSHRGLDEQYF. The CDR3 DNA reads as TGCGCCAGCAGTGAGTTATCCCACAGGGGGCTGGACGAGCAGTACTTC.